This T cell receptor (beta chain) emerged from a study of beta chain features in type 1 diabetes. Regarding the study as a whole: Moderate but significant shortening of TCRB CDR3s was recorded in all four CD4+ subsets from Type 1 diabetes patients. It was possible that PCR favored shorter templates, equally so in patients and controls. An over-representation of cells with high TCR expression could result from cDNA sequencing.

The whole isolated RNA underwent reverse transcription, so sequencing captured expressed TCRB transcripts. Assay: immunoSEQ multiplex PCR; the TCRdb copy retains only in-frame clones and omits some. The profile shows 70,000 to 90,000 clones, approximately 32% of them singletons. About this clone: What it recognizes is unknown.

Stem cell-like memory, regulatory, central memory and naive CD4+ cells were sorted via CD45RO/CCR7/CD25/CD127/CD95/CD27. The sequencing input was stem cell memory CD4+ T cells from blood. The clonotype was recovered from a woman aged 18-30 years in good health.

CDR3 residues: CASSLDPGGAREKLFF. The CDR3 coding sequence is TGTGCCAGCAGCTTGGACCCTGGGGGGGCGCGGGAAAAACTGTTTTTT. The chain uses TRBV5-4 and TRBJ1-4; TRBD1 might be the D (6 bases). This CDR3 region has 16 residues. Deletions cut 0 bases from V and 8 bases from J, with 17 bases between. Germline CDR1 and CDR2: SGHNT and YYREEE (reference sequence).